The 30 T cell receptor beta chains reported below all come from one sample, sequenced in a study of human thymus T cells. Libraries were prepared by immunoSEQ multiplex PCR; TCRdb keeps only in-frame clonotypes and omits some of them. The sample records roughly 54,000 clones, 94% being singletons. Sequencing used blood. Source of these receptors: a boy under three years old with a congenital heart defect but otherwise immunologically healthy.

This chain joins TRBV5-8 and TRBJ2-5; 8 bases fit TRBD2. The V and J ends lost 0 bases and 5 bases, in that order; junction bases with no gene match: 9. Germline values: CDR1 SGHTS, CDR2 YDEGEE. This CDR3 spans 16 amino acids. This CDR3 reads CASSLVYSGRLETQYF. As DNA, the CDR3 is TGTGCCAGCAGCTTGGTATACAGCGGGAGATTGGAGACCCAGTACTTC.

The CDR3 here is CASSPGTSGGNNEQFF. The CDR3 nucleotides read TGTGCCAGCTCACCAGGGACTAGCGGGGGGAATAATGAGCAGTTCTTC. The rearrangement uses TRBV18 and TRBJ2-1; 15 nucleotides line up with TRBD2. The CDR3 totals 16 residues. V shed 2 bases, J shed 7 bases, and the junction held 3 bases outside the gene matches. Germline assignment: CDR1 KGHSH and CDR2 LQKENI.

The rearrangement links TRBV21-1 to TRBJ2-7; TRBD1 was called by the table and not checked on the DNA. TRBV21-1 is reported as a pseudogene. CDR3 length equals 19 residues. The CDR3 sequence is CASSQTGTLKFFTPYEQYF. The CDR3 region has the DNA TGTGCCAGCAGCCAGACCGGGACACTTAAGTTTTTTACACCCTACGAGCAGTACTTC.

The chain recombines TRBV28 with TRBJ1-3; D uncertain. The germline CDR1 and CDR2 sequences are MDHEN and SYDVKM. The CDR3 sequence is 13 residues long. Trimming removed 7 bases from V and 0 bases from J, with 7 bases in between. The CDR3 here is CASKVLSGNTIYF. The CDR3, as DNA: TGTGCCAGCAAGGTTCTCTCTGGAAACACCATATATTTT.

The chain joins TRBV5-1 to TRBJ2-3, with D perhaps assigned TRBD1 or TRBD2 (5 bases each). The CDR3 sequence is 19 residues long. Germline V gene sequence: CDR1 SGHRS, CDR2 YFSETQ. V lost 0 bases, J lost 3 bases, and 23 bases lay in between. CDR3 region: CASSLEFWQGSPGTDTQYF. CDR3 bases: TGCGCCAGCAGCTTGGAGTTCTGGCAGGGCAGCCCGGGAACAGATACGCAGTATTTT.

V gene TRBV19 combines with J gene TRBJ2-7; D gene uncertain. CDR1 and CDR2 from the germline V gene are LNHDA and SQIVND (reference sequence). The CDR3 loop spans 14 amino acids. Trimming took off 0 bases at V and 2 bases at J, with 8 bases between the two ends. CDR3 coding DNA: TGTGCCAGTAGTATAGATCGTGGAGCCTACGAGCAGTACTTC. Amino acid sequence: CASSIDRGAYEQYF.

The gene calls are TRBV7-9 and TRBJ2-2; D remains unclear. The V and J ends lost 7 bases and 3 bases respectively, with 3 bases between them. The CDR3 length is 11 residues. The V gene's germline CDR1 is SEHNR and CDR2 FQNEAQ (reference sequence). The CDR3 DNA reads TGTGCCAGCACCCACACCGGGGAGCTGTTTTTT. Translated: CASTHTGELFF.

This sequence joins TRBV6-5 and TRBJ2-2; D is ambiguous. V was shortened by 2 bases and J by 3 bases, with 10 bases between the two germline ends. This CDR3 region has 15 residues. The germline gives CDR1 MNHEY, CDR2 SVGAGI. The CDR3 sequence: CASSYDDFYTGELFF. The CDR3 DNA reads TGTGCCAGCAGTTACGACGACTTCTACACCGGGGAGCTGTTTTTT.

The CDR3 nucleotides read TGCGCCAGCAGCTCGGGGACTAGCGGGGGCAATGAGCAGTTCTTC. This translates into CASSSGTSGGNEQFF. V is TRBV5-1 and J is TRBJ2-1; 14 bases are shared with TRBD2. The CDR3 totals 15 residues. Per germline, CDR1 SGHRS and CDR2 YFSETQ. V trimming: 3 bases; J trimming: 6 bases; junction bases outside the gene matches: 2.

The gene calls are TRBV6-5 and TRBJ2-5; tentatively, D is TRBD1 (5 bases). Germline assignment: CDR1 MNHEY and CDR2 SVGAGI. The length of the CDR3 is 14 residues. V was clipped by 2 bases and J by 3 bases, with 10 bases between them. The CDR3 region has the DNA TGTGCCAGCAGTTACCTCGACAGAAAAGAGACCCAGTACTTC. Its protein is CASSYLDRKETQYF.

V usage is TRBV30 and J usage is TRBJ2-2; 7 nucleotides line up with TRBD2. The J segment lost 5 bases and the V segment lost 5 bases, leaving 11 bases of the junction unmatched. In germline, CDR1 is GTSNPN, CDR2 SVGIG (reference sequence). There are 15 residues in the CDR3. The DNA of the CDR3 is TGTGCCTGGCATTCCAGGGTTAGCGGGACCGGGGAGCTGTTTTTT. This encodes CAWHSRVSGTGELFF.

The J gene is TRBJ2-3, the V gene TRBV18; TRBD2 matches 13 bases. Germline loops: CDR1 KGHSH, CDR2 LQKENI. This CDR3 has 16 amino acids. The V gene end was trimmed by 3 bases and the J gene end by 5 bases; junction bases not matched to a gene: 5. The CDR3 DNA reads as TGTGCCAGCTCACCTCCCTGGACTAGCGGGGGAGATACGCAGTATTTT. As protein: CASSPPWTSGGDTQYF.

The V and J genes are TRBV19 and TRBJ2-2, with TRBD2 matching 8 bases. CDR1 LNHDA and CDR2 SQIVND come from the germline V gene (reference sequence). V lost 2 bases, J lost 1 base, and 6 bases stayed unmatched. This CDR3 contains 17 residues. The CDR3 is CASSISSGSVNTGELFF. The CDR3 DNA reads as TGTGCCAGTAGTATATCAAGCGGGAGCGTGAACACCGGGGAGCTGTTTTTT. The full variable domain, completed using reference TRBV19 and TRBJ2-2, is DGGITQSPKYLFRKEGQNVTLSCEQNLNHDAMYWYRQDPGQGLRLIYYSQIVNDFQKGDIAEGYSVSREKKESFPLTVTSAQKNPTAFYLCASSISSGSVNTGELFFGEGSRLTVL.

This sequence joins TRBV30 and TRBJ1-2, with TRBD1 identical over 7 bases. The CDR3 has 13 residues. The trim removed 0 bases at V and 8 bases at J, leaving 6 bases unmatched. From germline, CDR1 is GTSNPN and CDR2 SVGIG (reference sequence). The CDR3 DNA is TGTGCCTGGAGTGTAACAGGGGCGCACGGCTACACCTTC. Amino acids: CAWSVTGAHGYTF. The full variable domain, its missing parts supplied by reference TRBV30 and TRBJ1-2, is SQTIHQWPATLVQPVGSPLSLECTVEGTSNPNLYWYRQAAGRGLQLLFYSVGIGQISSEVPQNLSASRPQDRQFILSSKKLLLSDSGFYLCAWSVTGAHGYTFGSGTRLTVV.

This clone appeared a single time. Other nucleotide sequences from this sample produce the same CDR3. The chain is built from TRBV7-9 and TRBJ2-5; TRBD2 matches 11 bases. There are 15 residues in the CDR3. J gave up 5 bases and V 4 bases, and 6 bases lay outside the gene matches. Looked up from germline, CDR1 is SEHNR and CDR2 is FQNEAQ (reference sequence). The chain's CDR3 is CASSSLAGGPETQYF. The CDR3 DNA is TGTGCCAGCAGCTCTTTAGCGGGAGGGCCCGAGACCCAGTACTTC.

The genes are TRBV5-4 and TRBJ2-7, with 13 bases identical to TRBD2. This CDR3 contains 16 residues. The germline V gene has CDR1 SGHNT and CDR2 YYREEE (reference sequence). The junction had 5 bases not matched to a gene; V was cut back by 4 bases and J by 1 base. For the CDR3, the DNA is TGTGCCAGCAGCCCGGGACTAGCGGGGCCATCCTACGAGCAGTACTTC. Protein: CASSPGLAGPSYEQYF.

V gene TRBV9 combines with J gene TRBJ2-5; 13 bases align to TRBD2. V shed 0 bases and J 2 bases; nucleotides not matched to a gene: 1. Germline CDR1 is SGDLS and CDR2 is YYNGEE. CDR3 length equals 16 residues. The CDR3 region has the DNA TGTGCCAGCAGCGTAGGGGGACTAGCGGGGCAAGAGACCCAGTACTTC. Amino acids: CASSVGGLAGQETQYF. The variable domain in full, completed from reference TRBV9 and TRBJ2-5, reads DSGVTQTPKHLITATGQRVTLRCSPRSGDLSVYWYQQSLDQGLQFLIQYYNGEERAKGNILERFSAQQFPDLHSELNLSSLELGDSALYFCASSVGGLAGQETQYFGPGTRLLVL.

V gene TRBV5-1 combines with J gene TRBJ2-3; no firm D call. Looked up from germline, CDR1 is SGHRS and CDR2 is YFSETQ. V was pared by 2 bases and J by 4 bases, with 11 bases between. This CDR3 is 14 amino acids long. The CDR3 sequence is CASSFAAAPDTQYF. In DNA form, the CDR3 reads TGCGCCAGCAGCTTTGCGGCCGCCCCAGATACGCAGTATTTT.

The chain combines TRBV4-3 with TRBJ2-1; the match to TRBD1 covers 9 bases. The CDR3 totals 17 residues. V trimming: 3 bases; J trimming: 8 bases; junction bases outside the gene matches: 14. CDR1 and CDR2 (germline): LGHNA, YSLEER. CDR3 in amino acids: CASSHGTGGLSFHEQFF. Written as DNA, the CDR3 is TGCGCCAGCAGCCATGGCACAGGGGGCCTAAGTTTCCATGAGCAGTTCTTC.

The V gene is TRBV4-3, the J gene TRBJ2-2, with D perhaps matching TRBD1 (7 bases). The CDR3 runs to 17 residues. Germline loops: CDR1 LGHNA, CDR2 YSLEER. V shed 0 bases and J shed 5 bases, with 16 bases lying between them. The CDR3: CASSQEYYRGGTGELFF. The CDR3 coding sequence is TGCGCCAGCAGCCAAGAATATTACAGGGGAGGTACCGGGGAGCTGTTTTTT.

This chain uses TRBV28 with TRBJ2-1; TRBD1 is a possible D gene (7 bases). V shed 6 bases and J shed 3 bases, with 18 bases lying between them. This CDR3 spans 16 amino acids. The germline CDR1 and CDR2 sequences are MDHEN and SYDVKM. Here the CDR3 reads CASSALRGTDYNEQFF. The CDR3 DNA follows: TGTGCCAGCAGCGCCCTCAGGGGGACTGACTACAATGAGCAGTTCTTC.

The V call is TRBV27, the J call TRBJ2-5; 8 positions agree with TRBD1. CDR3 size: 14 residues. V shed 2 bases, J shed 3 bases, and the junction held 2 bases outside the gene matches. Germline values: CDR1 MNHEY, CDR2 SMNVEV (reference sequence). CDR3 in amino acids: CASSLRTGKETQYF. The CDR3 DNA is TGTGCCAGCAGTTTACGGACAGGGAAAGAGACCCAGTACTTC.

The chain has TRBV27 and TRBJ1-6; weak D call: TRBD1 (5 bases). Germline-derived CDR1 and CDR2 are MNHEY and SMNVEV (reference sequence). V was trimmed by 6 bases and J by 4 bases, leaving 10 bases between them. CDR3 size: 14 residues. CDR3: CASRSEGYNSPLHF. The CDR3 DNA sequence: TGTGCCAGCAGGTCGGAGGGGTATAATTCACCCCTCCACTTT.

This chain connects TRBV6-5 to TRBJ2-1; D might be TRBD1 (6 bases). Trimming removed 2 bases at V and 5 bases at J, with 16 bases between. The V gene's germline CDR1 is MNHEY and CDR2 SVGAGI. This CDR3 region has 16 residues. CDR3 sequence reads: CASSYHRDKWDNEQFF. The CDR3 nucleotides read TGTGCCAGCAGTTACCACCGGGACAAATGGGACAATGAGCAGTTCTTC.

The genes are TRBV1 and TRBJ2-5; the table's D call, TRBD2, was not checked against the DNA. TRBV1 is termed a pseudogene. The CDR3 spans 15 residues. CDR3 nucleotides: TGCACCAGCAGCCAAGGTGGGGGGGCCGGAGAGACCCAGTACTTC. As protein: CTSSQGGGAGETQYF.

In DNA, the CDR3 is TGTGCCAGTAGTATCTTCTTTCAGAACACCGGGGAGCTGTTTTTT. Encoded protein: CASSIFFQNTGELFF. This chain uses TRBV19 with TRBJ2-2, with no clear D. This CDR3 comprises 15 residues. Trimming left V 3 bases short and J 1 base short, with 9 bases between. Per the germline V gene, CDR1 is LNHDA and CDR2 is SQIVND (reference sequence).

The chain couples TRBV6-1 to TRBJ1-1; D might be TRBD1 (5 bases). Germline CDR1 reads MNHNS; CDR2 reads SASEGT. V shed 8 bases and J shed 0 bases, with 16 bases lying between them. There are 15 residues in the CDR3. The CDR3 region is CASFTGGALNTEAFF. DNA for the CDR3: TGTGCCAGCTTTACCGGTGGGGCCCTGAACACTGAAGCTTTCTTT.

V is TRBV27 and J is TRBJ2-1; 7 nucleotides align to TRBD2. Germline CDR1 MNHEY, CDR2 SMNVEV (reference sequence). Germline trimming cut 5 bases from V and 5 bases from J; bases unmatched to any gene: 3. The CDR3 runs to 13 residues. CDR3 amino acids: CASSEGTNNEQFF. Here the CDR3 DNA reads TGTGCCAGCAGTGAAGGGACTAACAATGAGCAGTTCTTC.

The chain employs TRBV4-2 and TRBJ2-3; possible D gene TRBD2, 6 bases. The V end lost 0 bases, the J end lost 5 bases, and 12 bases lay between the germline ends. Per germline, CDR1 LGHNA and CDR2 YNFKEQ. CDR3 length equals 15 residues. CDR3 sequence: CASSQERRDGDTQYF. The CDR3 DNA follows: TGTGCCAGCAGCCAAGAGCGGAGGGATGGAGATACGCAGTATTTT.

The gene calls are TRBV9 and TRBJ1-1; D not certain. Germline CDR1 and CDR2: SGDLS and YYNGEE. This CDR3 has 14 residues. The germline V and J ends were trimmed by 4 bases and 0 bases, with 10 bases remaining between them. CDR3 residues: CASSPGGLNTEAFF. The CDR3 bases are TGTGCCAGCAGCCCTGGCGGTCTGAACACTGAAGCTTTCTTT.